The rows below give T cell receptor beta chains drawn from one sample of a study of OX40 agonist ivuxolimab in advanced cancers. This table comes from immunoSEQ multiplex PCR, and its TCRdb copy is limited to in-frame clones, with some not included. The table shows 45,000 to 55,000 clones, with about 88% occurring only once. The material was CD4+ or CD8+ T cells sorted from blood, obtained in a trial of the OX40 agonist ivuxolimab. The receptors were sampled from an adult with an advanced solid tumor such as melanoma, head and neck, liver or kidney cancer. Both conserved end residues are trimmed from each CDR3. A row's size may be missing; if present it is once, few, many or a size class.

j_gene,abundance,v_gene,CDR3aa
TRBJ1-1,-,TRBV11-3,ASSFWGVNTEAF
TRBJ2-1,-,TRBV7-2,ASSSQLEAEQF
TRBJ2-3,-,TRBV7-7,ASSPGTGITDTQY
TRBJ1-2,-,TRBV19,ASSIGTGGDAYT
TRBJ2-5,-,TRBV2,ASSEGLSSLAPQETQY
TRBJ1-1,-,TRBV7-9,ASSFTEVNTEAF
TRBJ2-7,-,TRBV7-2,ASSPRGSSYEQY
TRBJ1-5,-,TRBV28,ASSAGGNQPQH
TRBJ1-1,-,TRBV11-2,ASSLVSGTEAF
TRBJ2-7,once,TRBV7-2,ASSRDYSYEQY
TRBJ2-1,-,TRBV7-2,ASSLQGQARNEQF
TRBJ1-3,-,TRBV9,ASSVGGDSSGNTIY
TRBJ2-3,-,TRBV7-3,ASSETGNTQY
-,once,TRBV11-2,ASSFSGTSGGEQY